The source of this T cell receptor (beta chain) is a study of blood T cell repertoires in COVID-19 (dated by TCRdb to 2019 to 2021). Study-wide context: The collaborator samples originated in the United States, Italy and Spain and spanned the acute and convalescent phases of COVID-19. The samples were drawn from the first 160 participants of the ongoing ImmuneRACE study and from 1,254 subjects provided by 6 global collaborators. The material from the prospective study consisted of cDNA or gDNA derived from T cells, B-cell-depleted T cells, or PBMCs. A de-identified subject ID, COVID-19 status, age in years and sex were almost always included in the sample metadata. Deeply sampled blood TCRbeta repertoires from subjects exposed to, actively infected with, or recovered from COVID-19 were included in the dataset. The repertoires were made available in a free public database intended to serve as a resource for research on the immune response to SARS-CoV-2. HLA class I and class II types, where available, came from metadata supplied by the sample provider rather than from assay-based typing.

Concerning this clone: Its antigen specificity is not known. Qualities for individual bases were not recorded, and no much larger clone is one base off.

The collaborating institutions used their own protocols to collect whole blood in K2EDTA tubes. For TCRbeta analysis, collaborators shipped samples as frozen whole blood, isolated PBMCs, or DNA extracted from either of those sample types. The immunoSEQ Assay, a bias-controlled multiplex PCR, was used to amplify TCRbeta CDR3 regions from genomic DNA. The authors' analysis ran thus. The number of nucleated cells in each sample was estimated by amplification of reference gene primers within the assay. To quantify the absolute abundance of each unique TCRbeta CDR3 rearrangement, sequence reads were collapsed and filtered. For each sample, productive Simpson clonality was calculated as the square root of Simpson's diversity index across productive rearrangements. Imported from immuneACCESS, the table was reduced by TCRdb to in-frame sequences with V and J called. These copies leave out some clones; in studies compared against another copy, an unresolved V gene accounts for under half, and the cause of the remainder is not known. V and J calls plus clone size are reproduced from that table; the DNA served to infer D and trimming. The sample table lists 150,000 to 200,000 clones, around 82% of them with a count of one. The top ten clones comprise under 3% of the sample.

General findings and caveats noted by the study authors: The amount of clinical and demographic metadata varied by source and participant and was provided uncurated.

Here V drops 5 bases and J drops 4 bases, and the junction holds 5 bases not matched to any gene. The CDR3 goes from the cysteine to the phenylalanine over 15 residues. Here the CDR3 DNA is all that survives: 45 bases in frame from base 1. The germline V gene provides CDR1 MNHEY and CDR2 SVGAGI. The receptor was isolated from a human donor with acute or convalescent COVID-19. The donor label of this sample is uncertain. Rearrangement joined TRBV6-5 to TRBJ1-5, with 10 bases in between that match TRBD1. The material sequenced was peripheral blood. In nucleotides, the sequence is TGTGCCAGCAGTCCCGACAGGGGGCCAAATCAGCCCCAGCATTTT. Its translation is CASSPDRGPNQPQHF.